Described below is a single T cell receptor beta chain sequence and its context. Localized lung adenocarcinoma, a non-small cell lung cancer, affected the donors. The data derive from a study of CD4 and CD8 cells across lung adenocarcinoma regions. CDR3 size: 14 residues. The V and J ends lost 3 bases and 2 bases respectively, with 9 bases between them. Per germline, CDR1 SGHTA and CDR2 FQGTGA. One entry per CDR3 protein, called by TCRdb with MiXCR from the PCR reads. The profile shows approximately 11,000 distinct CDR3 sequences, around 63% of them singletons. The sequence came from a male donor with lung adenocarcinoma. The CD4 and CD8 labels of this study may be unreliable. Source material: CD8+ T cells from the margin of a lung tumor. The J gene is TRBJ2-3, the V gene TRBV7-3; D gene unclear. The CDR3 DNA reads TGTGCCAGCAGCTTTGGCTTTCCCACAGATACGCAGTATTTT. Translation: CASSFGFPTDTQYF.